The rows below give T cell receptor beta chains drawn from one sample of a study of technical replicates of blood from several donors. Method: immunoSEQ multiplex PCR; TCRdb's copy keeps in-frame clones and lacks some. The table has about 75,000 clones, approximately 96% seen once. The specimen was T cells isolated from PBMCs. These receptors originate from a human donor in good health. The CDR3 runs from the conserved cysteine through the conserved F or W. A D gene is named only where the DNA matches it firmly. Only part of the rows carry a size: once, few, many, or a class if the clone is expanded.

NA	NA	TRBV2	TRBJ2-3	CASGAPLTDTQYF	TGTGCCAGCGGAGCGCCACTCACAGATACGCAGTATTTT
NA	NA	TRBV5-6	TRBJ1-4	CASSLVGQGWNEKLFF	TGTGCCAGCAGCTTGGTAGGCCAGGGCTGGAATGAAAAACTGTTTTTT
NA	NA	TRBV27	TRBJ1-2	CASSLEARSLGYTF	TGTGCCAGCAGTTTAGAGGCGCGCTCGCTCGGCTACACCTTC
NA	NA	TRBV30	TRBJ2-4	CAWSVQIAKNIQYF	TGTGCCTGGAGTGTACAAATAGCCAAAAACATTCAGTACTTC
TRBD1	NA	TRBV27	TRBJ1-2	CASSLITGGAGGYTF	TGTGCCAGCAGTTTAATAACAGGGGGCGCAGGTGGCTACACCTTC
NA	NA	TRBV12-2	TRBJ1-1	CASRLEAFF	TGTGCAAGTCGCCTCGAAGCTTTCTTT
NA	NA	TRBV6-6	TRBJ2-7	CASSYIQGESDYEQYF	TGTGCCAGCAGTTATATACAGGGAGAGTCGGACTACGAGCAGTACTTC
TRBD1	NA	TRBV6-5	TRBJ2-7	CASSDRVGEQYF	TGTGCCAGCAGTGACAGGGTAGGCGAGCAGTACTTC
NA	NA	TRBV30	TRBJ1-3	CAWTGGGSSGNTIYF	TGTGCCTGGACCGGGGGTGGGTCCTCTGGAAACACCATATATTTT
TRBD2	NA	TRBV6-5	TRBJ2-7	CASSYTSGNLYEQYF	TGTGCCAGCAGTTACACTAGCGGGAACCTCTACGAGCAGTACTTC
NA	once	TRBV5-4	TRBJ2-7	CASSTGQRSYEQYF	TGTGCCAGCAGCACCGGACAGAGATCCTACGAGCAGTACTTC
TRBD2	NA	TRBV7-8	TRBJ2-1	CASSSGTSGGSYNEQFF	TGTGCCAGCAGCTCCGGGACTAGCGGGGGGTCCTACAATGAGCAGTTCTTC
TRBD2	few	TRBV6-4	TRBJ2-5	CASSESSGGAETQYF	TGTGCCAGCAGTGAATCTAGCGGAGGGGCGGAGACCCAGTACTTC
NA	NA	TRBV11-3	TRBJ2-7	CASSPPQGFEQYF	TGTGCCAGCAGCCCCCCCCAGGGATTCGAGCAGTACTTC
TRBD1	NA	TRBV9	TRBJ2-7	CASSLGTGGQVEQYF	TGTGCCAGCAGCTTGGGGACAGGGGGCCAAGTAGAGCAGTACTTC
TRBD1	NA	TRBV27	TRBJ2-7	CASSSGQFSYEQYF	TGTGCCAGCAGTTCGGGACAGTTTAGCTACGAGCAGTACTTC
TRBD1	NA	TRBV10-3	TRBJ1-1	CAISSGTGQTEAFF	TGTGCCATCAGTTCCGGGACAGGGCAGACTGAAGCTTTCTTT
NA	NA	TRBV29-1	TRBJ1-2	CSGTGGGNYGYTF	TGCAGCGGCACAGGCGGAGGGAACTATGGCTACACCTTC